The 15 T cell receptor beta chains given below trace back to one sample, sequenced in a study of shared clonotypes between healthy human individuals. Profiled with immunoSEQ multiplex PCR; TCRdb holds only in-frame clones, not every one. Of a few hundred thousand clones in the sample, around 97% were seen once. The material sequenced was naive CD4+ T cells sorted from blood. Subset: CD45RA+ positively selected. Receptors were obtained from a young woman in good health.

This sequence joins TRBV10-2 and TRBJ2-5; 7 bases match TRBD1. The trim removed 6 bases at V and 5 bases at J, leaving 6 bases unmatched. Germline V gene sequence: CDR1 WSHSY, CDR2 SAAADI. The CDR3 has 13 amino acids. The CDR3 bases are TGCGCCAGCAGGACAGGGAAGGGGGAGACCCAGTACTTC. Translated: CASRTGKGETQYF.

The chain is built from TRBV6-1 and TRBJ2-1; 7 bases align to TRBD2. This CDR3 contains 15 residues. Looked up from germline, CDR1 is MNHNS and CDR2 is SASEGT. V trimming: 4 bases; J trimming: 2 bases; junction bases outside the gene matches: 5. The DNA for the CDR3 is TGTGCCAGCAGTGTACGGGAGGACCCCTACAATGAGCAGTTCTTC. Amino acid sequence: CASSVREDPYNEQFF.

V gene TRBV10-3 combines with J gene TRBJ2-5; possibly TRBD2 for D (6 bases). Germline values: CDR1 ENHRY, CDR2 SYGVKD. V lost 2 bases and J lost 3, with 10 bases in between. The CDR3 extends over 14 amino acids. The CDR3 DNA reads TGTGCCATCAGTGAGACGGGAGCGAAAGAGACCCAGTACTTC. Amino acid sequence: CAISETGAKETQYF.

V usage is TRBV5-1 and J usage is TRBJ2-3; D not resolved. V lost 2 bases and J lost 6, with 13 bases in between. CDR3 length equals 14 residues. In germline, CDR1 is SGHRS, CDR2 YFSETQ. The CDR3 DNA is TGCGCCAGCAGCTTAGACCTAACGGAGGATACGCAGTATTTT. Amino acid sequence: CASSLDLTEDTQYF.

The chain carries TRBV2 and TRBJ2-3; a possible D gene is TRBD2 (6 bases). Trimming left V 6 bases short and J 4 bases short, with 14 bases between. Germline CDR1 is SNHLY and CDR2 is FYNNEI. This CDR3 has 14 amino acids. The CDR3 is CASSAERVADTQYF. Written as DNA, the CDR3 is TGTGCCAGCAGCGCGGAGCGGGTGGCAGATACGCAGTATTTT.

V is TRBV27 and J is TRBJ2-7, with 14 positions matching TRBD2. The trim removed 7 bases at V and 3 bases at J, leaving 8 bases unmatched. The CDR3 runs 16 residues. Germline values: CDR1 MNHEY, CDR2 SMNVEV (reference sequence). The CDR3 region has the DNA TGTGCCAGCATACGAACCGGACTAGCGGGAGGCTACGAGCAGTACTTC. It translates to CASIRTGLAGGYEQYF.

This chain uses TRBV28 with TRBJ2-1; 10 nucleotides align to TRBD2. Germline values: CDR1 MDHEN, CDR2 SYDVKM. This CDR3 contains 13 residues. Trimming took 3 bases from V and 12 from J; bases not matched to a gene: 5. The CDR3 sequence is CASSLSSGRGQFF. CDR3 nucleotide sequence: TGTGCCAGCAGTTTGTCCAGCGGGAGGGGGCAGTTCTTC.

CDR3: CASSLSGLKPGLPSGNTGELFF. The DNA for the CDR3 is TGTGCCAGCAGTCTTTCCGGCCTGAAACCGGGACTACCCTCGGGAAACACCGGGGAGCTGTTTTTT. This chain connects TRBV28 to TRBJ2-2; 7 nucleotides match TRBD2. Germline trimming cut 5 bases from V and 2 bases from J; bases unmatched to any gene: 26. CDR3 length: 22 residues. CDR1 and CDR2 (germline): MDHEN, SYDVKM.

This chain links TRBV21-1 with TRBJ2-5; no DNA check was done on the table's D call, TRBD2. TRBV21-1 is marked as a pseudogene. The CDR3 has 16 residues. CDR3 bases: TGTGCCAGCAGCAAAAGACCGAGCGGGAGCTCCGAGACCCAGTACTTC. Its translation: CASSKRPSGSSETQYF.

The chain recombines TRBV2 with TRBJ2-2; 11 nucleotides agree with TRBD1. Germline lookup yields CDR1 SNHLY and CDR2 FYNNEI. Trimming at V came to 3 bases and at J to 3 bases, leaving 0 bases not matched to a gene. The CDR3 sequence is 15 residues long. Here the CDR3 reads CASSEGQGDTGELFF. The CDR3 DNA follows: TGTGCCAGCAGTGAGGGACAGGGGGACACCGGGGAGCTGTTTTTT.

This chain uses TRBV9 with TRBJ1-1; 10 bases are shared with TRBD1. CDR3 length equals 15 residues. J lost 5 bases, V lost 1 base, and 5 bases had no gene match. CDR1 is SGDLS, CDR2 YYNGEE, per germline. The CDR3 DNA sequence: TGTGCCAGCAGCGTAAAGGGGGACAGGGGAACTGAAGCTTTCTTT. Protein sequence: CASSVKGDRGTEAFF. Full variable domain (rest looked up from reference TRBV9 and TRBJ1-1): DSGVTQTPKHLITATGQRVTLRCSPRSGDLSVYWYQQSLDQGLQFLIQYYNGEERAKGNILERFSAQQFPDLHSELNLSSLELGDSALYFCASSVKGDRGTEAFFGQGTRLTVV.

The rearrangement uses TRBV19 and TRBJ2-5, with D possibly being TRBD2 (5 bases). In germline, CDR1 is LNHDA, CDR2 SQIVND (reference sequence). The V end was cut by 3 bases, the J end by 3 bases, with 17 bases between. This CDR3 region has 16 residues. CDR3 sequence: CASSIGGRPLKETQYF. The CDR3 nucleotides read TGTGCCAGTAGTATCGGAGGCCGACCCTTAAAAGAGACCCAGTACTTC.

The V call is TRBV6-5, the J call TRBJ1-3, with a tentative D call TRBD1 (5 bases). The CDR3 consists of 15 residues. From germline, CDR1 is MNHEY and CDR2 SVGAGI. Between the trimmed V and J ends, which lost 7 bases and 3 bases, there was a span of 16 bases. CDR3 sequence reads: CASTRDRDLGNTIYF. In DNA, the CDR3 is TGTGCCAGCACCCGCGACCGGGACCTTGGAAACACCATATATTTT.

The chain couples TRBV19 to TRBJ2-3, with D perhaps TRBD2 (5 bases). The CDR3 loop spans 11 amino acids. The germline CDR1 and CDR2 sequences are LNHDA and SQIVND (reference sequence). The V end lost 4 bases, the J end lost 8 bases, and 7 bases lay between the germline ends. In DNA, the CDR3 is TGTGCCAGTAGTAACGGGATTACGCAGTATTTT. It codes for CASSNGITQYF. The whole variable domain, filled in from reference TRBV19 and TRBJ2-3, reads DGGITQSPKYLFRKEGQNVTLSCEQNLNHDAMYWYRQDPGQGLRLIYYSQIVNDFQKGDIAEGYSVSREKKESFPLTVTSAQKNPTAFYLCASSNGITQYFGPGTRLTVL.

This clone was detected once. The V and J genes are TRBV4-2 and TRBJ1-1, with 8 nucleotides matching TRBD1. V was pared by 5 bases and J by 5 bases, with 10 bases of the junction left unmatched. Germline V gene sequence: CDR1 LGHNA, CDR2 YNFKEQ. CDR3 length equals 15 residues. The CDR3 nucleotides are TGTGCCAGCAGCAAAGGACAGGGTAAAGAGACTGAAGCTTTCTTT. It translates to CASSKGQGKETEAFF.